This paragraph covers one TCR beta chain sequence. From germline, CDR1 is SGHAT and CDR2 FQNNGV. The CDR3 is 17 residues long. V was clipped by 1 base and J by 0 bases, with 15 bases between them. Per the authors' pipeline: Counts of nucleated cells, estimated from reference gene primer amplification, were obtained. This table comes from immunoSEQ multiplex PCR, and its TCRdb copy is limited to in-frame clones, with some not included. V and J calls plus clone size are reproduced from that table; the DNA served to infer D and trimming. The table has about 290,000 clones, about 82% seen once. The data were obtained in a study of blood T cell repertoires in COVID-19. Across the study: COVID-19 samples from acute and convalescent phases originated in the United States, Italy and Spain. T cells, B-cell-depleted T cells, or PBMCs provided the cDNA or gDNA that served as material.

J is TRBJ1-2 and V is TRBV11-2, with D possibly being TRBD1 (5 bases). This TCR was recovered from a woman aged 50 to 60 with active or convalescent COVID-19. The specimen sequenced was peripheral blood. The CDR3, as DNA: TGTGCCAGCAGCTTAGGCCCTCGGGGACTAGCTAACTATGGCTACACCTTC. Its protein product is CASSLGPRGLANYGYTF. Using reference TRBV11-2 and TRBJ1-2 for the parts outside the CDR3, the full variable domain is EAGVAQSPRYKIIEKRQSVAFWCNPISGHATLYWYQQILGQGPKLLIQFQNNGVVDDSQLPKDRFSAERLKGVDSTLKIQPAKLEDSAVYLCASSLGPRGLANYGYTFGSGTRLTVV.